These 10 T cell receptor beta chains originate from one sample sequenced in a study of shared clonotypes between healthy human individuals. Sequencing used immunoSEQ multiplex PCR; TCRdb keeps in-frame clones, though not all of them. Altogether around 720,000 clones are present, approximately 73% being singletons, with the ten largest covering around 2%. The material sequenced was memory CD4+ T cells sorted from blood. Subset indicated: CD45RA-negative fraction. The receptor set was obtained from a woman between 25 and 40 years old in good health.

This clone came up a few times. The CDR3 reads CASSLRVGGELFF. DNA of the CDR3: TGTGCCAGCAGCTTAAGAGTGGGCGGGGAGCTGTTTTTT. The genes are TRBV11-3 and TRBJ2-2; D not certain. The CDR3 length is 13 residues. Between the trimmed V and J ends, which lost 2 bases and 7 bases, there was a span of 8 bases. Germline CDR1 SGHNT, CDR2 YENEEA.

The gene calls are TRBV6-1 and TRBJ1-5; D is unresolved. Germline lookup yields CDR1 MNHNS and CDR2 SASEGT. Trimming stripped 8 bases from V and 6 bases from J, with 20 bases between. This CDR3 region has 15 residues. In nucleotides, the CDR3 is TGTGCCAGCGGGCACGGGGTGCTTGGCGGTCAGCCCCAGCATTTT. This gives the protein CASGHGVLGGQPQHF.

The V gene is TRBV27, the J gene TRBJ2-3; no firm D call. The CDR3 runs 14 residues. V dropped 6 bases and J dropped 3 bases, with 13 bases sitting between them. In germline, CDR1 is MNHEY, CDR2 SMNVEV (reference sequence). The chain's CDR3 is CASRQWGQTDTQYF. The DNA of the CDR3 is TGTGCCAGCAGACAATGGGGTCAGACAGATACGCAGTATTTT.

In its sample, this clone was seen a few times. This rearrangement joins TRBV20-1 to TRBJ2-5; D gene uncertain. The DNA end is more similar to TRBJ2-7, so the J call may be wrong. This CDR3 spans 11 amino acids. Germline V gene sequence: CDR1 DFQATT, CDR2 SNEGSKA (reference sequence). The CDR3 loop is CSVPRAYEQYF. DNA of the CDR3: TGCAGTGTTCCACGGGCCTACGAGCAGTACTTC.

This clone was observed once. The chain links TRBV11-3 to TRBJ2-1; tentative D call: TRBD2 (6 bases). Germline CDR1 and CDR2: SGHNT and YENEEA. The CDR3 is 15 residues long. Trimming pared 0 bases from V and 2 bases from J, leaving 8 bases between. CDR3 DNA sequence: TGTGCCAGCAGCTTAGACCGGGAGCCCTACAATGAGCAGTTCTTC. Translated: CASSLDREPYNEQFF.

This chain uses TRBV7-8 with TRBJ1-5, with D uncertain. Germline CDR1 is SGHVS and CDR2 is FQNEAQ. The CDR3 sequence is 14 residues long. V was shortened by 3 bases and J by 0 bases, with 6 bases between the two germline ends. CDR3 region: CASSFAYSNQPQHF. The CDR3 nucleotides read TGTGCCAGCAGCTTTGCATATAGCAATCAGCCCCAGCATTTT.

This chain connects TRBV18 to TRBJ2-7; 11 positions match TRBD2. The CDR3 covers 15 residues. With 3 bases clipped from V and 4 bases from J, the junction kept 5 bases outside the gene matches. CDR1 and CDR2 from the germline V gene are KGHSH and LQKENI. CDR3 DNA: TGTGCCAGCTCACCGTCACTAGCGGGAGAGTACGAGCAGTACTTC. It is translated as CASSPSLAGEYEQYF.

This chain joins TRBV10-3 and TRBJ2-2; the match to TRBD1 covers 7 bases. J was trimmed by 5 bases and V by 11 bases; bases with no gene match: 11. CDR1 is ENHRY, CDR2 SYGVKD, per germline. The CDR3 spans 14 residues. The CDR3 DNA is TGTGCCGCTCGACAGGGAACCGAGACCGGGGAGCTGTTTTTT. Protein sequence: CAARQGTETGELFF.

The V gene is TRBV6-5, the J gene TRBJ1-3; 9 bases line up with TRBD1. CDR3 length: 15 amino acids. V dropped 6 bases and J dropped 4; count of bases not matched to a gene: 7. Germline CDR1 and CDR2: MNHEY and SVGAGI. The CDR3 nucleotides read TGTGCCAGCAGACCTCGACAGGGGGTGGGAAACACCATATATTTT. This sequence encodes CASRPRQGVGNTIYF.

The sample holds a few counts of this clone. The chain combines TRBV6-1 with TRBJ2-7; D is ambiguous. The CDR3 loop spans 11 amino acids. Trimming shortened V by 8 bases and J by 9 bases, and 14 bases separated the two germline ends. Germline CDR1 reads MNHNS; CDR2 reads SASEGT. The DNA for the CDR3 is TGTGCCAGCGGTCTTGGGGATTGGCAGTACTTC. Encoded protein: CASGLGDWQYF.